A selection of T cell receptor beta chains follows, all from one sample in a study of T-cell reconstitution after alpha-beta-depleted transplantation in children. TCRdb recomputed calls from the PCR reads with MiXCR, one row per CDR3 protein. Here the sample spans hundreds of thousands of distinct CDR3 sequences, just under 8.5% being singletons. The sequencing used PBMCs, mostly from graft donor cells, collected 180 days after TCRalphabeta/CD19-depleted stem cell transplant. All receptors derive from a male patient aged 10 to 17 who had a stem cell transplant for acute lymphoblastic leukemia, so the T cells may come from the graft donor. The CDR3 runs from the conserved cysteine through the conserved F or W. A D gene is named only where the DNA matches it firmly. A row's size may be missing; if present it is once, few, many or a size class.

v_gene	abundance	d_gene	j_gene	CDR3aa	CDR3nt
TRBV2	many	-	TRBJ1-5	CASSEKENQPQHF	TGTGCCAGCAGTGAGAAAGAGAATCAGCCCCAGCATTTT
TRBV21-1	many	-	TRBJ2-5	CASSKRVNQETQYF	TGTGCCAGCAGCAAAAGAGTGAACCAAGAGACCCAGTACTTC
TRBV18	many	TRBD1	TRBJ2-7	CASSSDRFNEQYF	TGTGCCAGCTCCTCGGACAGGTTCAACGAGCAGTACTTC
TRBV7-9	many	TRBD1	TRBJ2-7	CASSKRTGGRDEQYF	TGTGCCAGCAGCAAACGGACAGGGGGAAGGGACGAGCAGTACTTC
TRBV7-3	many	TRBD2	TRBJ2-1	CASSLRRGGYNEQFF	TGTGCCAGCAGCTTAAGGCGGGGGGGGTACAATGAGCAGTTCTTC
TRBV12-3/TRBV12-4	many	-	TRBJ2-7	CASSFKPNYEQYF	TGTGCCAGCAGTTTTAAACCGAACTACGAGCAGTACTTC
TRBV28	many	-	TRBJ2-3	CASSSGESRSTDTQYF	TGTGCCAGCAGTTCGGGCGAATCACGGAGCACAGATACGCAGTATTTT
TRBV5-3	-	-	TRBJ1-2	CARSNRTARRYGYTF	TGTGCCAGAAGCAATAGGACAGCCAGGCGCTATGGCTACACCTTC
TRBV20-1	many	TRBD2	TRBJ2-3	CSARVRGGRDTQYF	TGCAGTGCTAGAGTGCGGGGGGGCCGGGATACGCAGTATTTT
TRBV28	many	-	TRBJ2-7	CASSLIREQYF	TGTGCCAGCAGTTTAATAAGGGAGCAGTACTTC
TRBV10-3	many	TRBD1	TRBJ1-2	CAISDPGGLYYGYTF	TGTGCCATCAGTGATCCAGGGGGCCTATACTATGGCTACACCTTC
TRBV3-1	-	-	TRBJ1-2	CASCQDRQLPYGYTF	TGTGCCTCCTGCCAAGATAGGCAGCTTCCATATGGCTACACCTTC
TRBV5-1	many	TRBD1	TRBJ2-7	CASSLGDRGYEQYF	TGCGCCAGCAGCTTGGGAGACAGGGGCTACGAGCAGTACTTC
TRBV12-3/TRBV12-4	many	-	TRBJ2-3	CASSFGRPFTDTQYF	TGTGCCAGCAGTTTCGGCAGGCCTTTCACAGATACGCAGTATTTT
TRBV7-9	-	-	TRBJ2-7	CASSPDFNSYEQYF	TGTGCCAGCAGCCCCGATTTTAACTCCTACGAGCAGTACTTC
TRBV5-6	many	-	TRBJ1-6	CASRRDYNSPLHF	TGTGCCAGCCGCCGGGACTATAATTCACCCCTCCACTTT
TRBV4-1	many	TRBD1	TRBJ2-7	CASSQPDRSSYEQYF	TGCGCCAGCAGCCAACCGGACAGGAGCTCCTACGAGCAGTACTTC
TRBV7-9	many	-	TRBJ1-1	CASSSIRTSRNTEAFF	TGTGCCAGCAGTTCTATCCGAACCAGTAGGAACACTGAAGCTTTCTTT
TRBV7-3	many	TRBD1	TRBJ2-5	CASSPWSRDRDQETQYF	TGTGCCAGCAGCCCTTGGAGCCGGGACAGGGACCAAGAGACCCAGTACTTC
TRBV24-1	-	-	TRBJ1-2	CATTASKIYGYTF	TGTGCCACCACGGCGAGTAAGATCTATGGCTACACCTTC
TRBV7-2	many	-	TRBJ2-7	CASSSYPGARPYEQYF	TGTGCCAGCAGCTCCTATCCGGGGGCCCGTCCCTACGAGCAGTACTTC
TRBV7-9	few	TRBD2	TRBJ2-7	CASSGPRGTSGPYEQYF	TGTGCCAGCAGCGGACCCCGTGGGACTAGCGGCCCCTACGAGCAGTACTTC
TRBV19	-	-	TRBJ1-4	CASSIDGREEKLFF	TGTGCCAGTAGTATAGATGGAAGGGAGGAAAAACTGTTTTTT
TRBV11-2	many	TRBD2	TRBJ2-2	CASSLVSSGGGTGELFF	TGTGCCAGCAGCTTAGTATCTAGCGGGGGGGGCACCGGGGAGCTGTTTTTT
TRBV10-3	many	-	TRBJ1-3	CASLRGGSGNTIYF	TGTGCCTCTCTGCGTGGGGGATCTGGAAACACCATATATTTT
TRBV5-4	-	-	TRBJ2-5	CASSLMRTQETQYF	TGTGCCAGCAGCTTGATGCGGACCCAAGAGACCCAGTACTTC
TRBV12-3/TRBV12-4	many	-	TRBJ2-3	CASTKPAESTDTQYF	TGTGCCAGCACCAAGCCGGCAGAAAGCACAGATACGCAGTATTTT
TRBV20-1	many	TRBD1	TRBJ2-6	CSARTGVVSGANVLTF	TGCAGTGCCCGGACAGGGGTGGTCTCTGGGGCCAACGTCCTGACTTTC
TRBV5-5	many	-	TRBJ2-4	CASSFSTRPLAKNIQYF	TGTGCCAGCAGCTTCTCGACTAGACCGCTAGCCAAAAACATTCAGTACTTC
TRBV4-3	many	-	TRBJ2-2	CASSQAAANGELFF	TGCGCCAGCAGCCAAGCGGCCGCGAACGGGGAGCTGTTTTTT
TRBV11-1	many	-	TRBJ2-5	CASSLGSSKTGETQYF	TGTGCCAGCAGCTTAGGCAGCAGCAAAACTGGAGAGACCCAGTACTTC
TRBV2	many	-	TRBJ1-1	CASSEALGQGVGTEAFF	TGTGCCAGCAGTGAAGCGCTTGGGCAGGGCGTGGGGACTGAAGCTTTCTTT
TRBV20-1	many	TRBD2	TRBJ2-7	CSARDVGRKSTSGIYEQYF	TGCAGTGCTAGAGATGTCGGCAGGAAGAGCACTAGCGGGATTTACGAGCAGTACTTC
TRBV12-3/TRBV12-4	many	TRBD2	TRBJ2-4	CASSFLGGAKNIQYF	TGTGCCAGCAGTTTTCTGGGGGGGGCCAAAAACATTCAGTACTTC
TRBV11-2	many	TRBD1	TRBJ2-7	CASSRWGQGAYEQYF	TGTGCCAGCAGCCGATGGGGACAGGGTGCCTACGAGCAGTACTTC
TRBV9	many	-	TRBJ2-1	CASTQAGGPYNEQFF	TGTGCCAGCACTCAAGCCGGGGGCCCCTACAATGAGCAGTTCTTC
TRBV29-1	many	-	TRBJ2-5	CSVEVAGHAETQYF	TGCAGCGTTGAAGTCGCAGGGCACGCGGAGACCCAGTACTTC
TRBV7-2	many	TRBD2	TRBJ2-1	CASSFTGTSSWNEQFF	TGTGCCAGCAGCTTCACCGGGACTAGCTCCTGGAATGAGCAGTTCTTC
TRBV6-5	many	-	TRBJ2-3	CASRRGDTQYF	TGTGCCAGCCGAAGAGGAGATACGCAGTATTTT
TRBV2	many	-	TRBJ1-5	CASGLGNNQPQHF	TGTGCCAGTGGGTTGGGGAACAATCAGCCCCAGCATTTT
TRBV4-2	many	TRBD2	TRBJ2-5	CASSQDGRGRLGETQYF	TGTGCCAGCAGCCAAGACGGGCGGGGGAGACTTGGAGAGACCCAGTACTTC
TRBV4-1	many	TRBD2	TRBJ2-7	CASSQAVYRDYQRGSSYEQYF	TGCGCCAGCAGCCAAGCGGTTTACCGGGACTACCAACGGGGAAGCTCCTACGAGCAGTACTTC